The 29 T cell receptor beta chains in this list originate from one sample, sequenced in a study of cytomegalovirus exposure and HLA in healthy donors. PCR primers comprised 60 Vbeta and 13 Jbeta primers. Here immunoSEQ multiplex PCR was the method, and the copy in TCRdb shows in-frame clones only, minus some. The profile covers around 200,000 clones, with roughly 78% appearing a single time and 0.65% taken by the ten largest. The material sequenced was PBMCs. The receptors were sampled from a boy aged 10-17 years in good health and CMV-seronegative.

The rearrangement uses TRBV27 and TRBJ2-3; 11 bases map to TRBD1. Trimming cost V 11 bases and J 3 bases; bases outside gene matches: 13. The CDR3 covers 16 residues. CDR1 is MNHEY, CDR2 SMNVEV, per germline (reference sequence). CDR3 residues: CAGRTGGAIRTDTQYF. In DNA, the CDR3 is TGTGCCGGACGGACAGGGGGCGCGATTCGGACAGATACGCAGTATTTT.

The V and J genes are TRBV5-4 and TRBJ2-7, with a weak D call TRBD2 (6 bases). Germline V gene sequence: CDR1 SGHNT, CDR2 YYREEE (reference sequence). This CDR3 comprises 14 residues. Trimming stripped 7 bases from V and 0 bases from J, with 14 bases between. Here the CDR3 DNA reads TGTGCCAGCGTCTTGCGGGGATTCTCCTACGAGCAGTACTTC. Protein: CASVLRGFSYEQYF.

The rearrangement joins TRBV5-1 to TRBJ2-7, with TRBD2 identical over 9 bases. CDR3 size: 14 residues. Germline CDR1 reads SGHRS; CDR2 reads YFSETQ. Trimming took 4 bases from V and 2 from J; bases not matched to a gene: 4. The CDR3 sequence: CASSAKRGAYEQYF. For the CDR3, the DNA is TGCGCCAGCAGCGCAAAGCGGGGGGCCTACGAGCAGTACTTC.

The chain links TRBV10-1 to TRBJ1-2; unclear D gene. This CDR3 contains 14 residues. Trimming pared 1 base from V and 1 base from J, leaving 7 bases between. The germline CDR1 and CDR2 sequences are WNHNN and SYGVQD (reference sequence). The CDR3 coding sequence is TGCGCCAGCAGTGAGTTAGGAGTTAACTATGGCTACACCTTC. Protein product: CASSELGVNYGYTF.

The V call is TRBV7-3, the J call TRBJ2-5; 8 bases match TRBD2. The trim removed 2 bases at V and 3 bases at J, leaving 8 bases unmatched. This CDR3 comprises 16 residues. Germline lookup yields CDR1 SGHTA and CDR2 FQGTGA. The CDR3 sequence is CASSLFGGRNEETQYF. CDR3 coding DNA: TGTGCCAGCAGCTTATTTGGCGGGAGGAATGAAGAGACCCAGTACTTC.

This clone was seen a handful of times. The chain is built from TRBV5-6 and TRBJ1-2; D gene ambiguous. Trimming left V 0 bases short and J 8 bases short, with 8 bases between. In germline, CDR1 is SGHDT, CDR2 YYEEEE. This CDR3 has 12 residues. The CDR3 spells CASSLGLGGYTF. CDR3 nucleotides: TGTGCCAGCAGCTTGGGCCTCGGGGGCTACACCTTC.

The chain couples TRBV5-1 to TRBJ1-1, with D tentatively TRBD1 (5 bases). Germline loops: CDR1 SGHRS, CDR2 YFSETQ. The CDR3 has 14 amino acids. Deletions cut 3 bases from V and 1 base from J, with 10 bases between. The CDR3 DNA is TGCGCCAGCAGCTACGACAGCCAGAACACTGAAGCTTTCTTT. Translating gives CASSYDSQNTEAFF.

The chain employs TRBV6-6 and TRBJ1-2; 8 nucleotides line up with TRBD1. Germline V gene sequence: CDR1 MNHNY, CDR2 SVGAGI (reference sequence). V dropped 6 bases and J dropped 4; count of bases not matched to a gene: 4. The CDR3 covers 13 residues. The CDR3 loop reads CASRGQGGYGYTF. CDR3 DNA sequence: TGTGCCAGCAGAGGACAGGGCGGCTATGGCTACACCTTC.

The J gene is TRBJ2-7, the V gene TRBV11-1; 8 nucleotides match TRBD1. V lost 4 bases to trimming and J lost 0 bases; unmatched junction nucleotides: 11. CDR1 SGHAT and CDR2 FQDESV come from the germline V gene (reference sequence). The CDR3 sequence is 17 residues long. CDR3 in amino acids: CASSSKTGGKLSYEQYF. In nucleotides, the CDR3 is TGTGCCAGCAGCTCAAAAACAGGGGGTAAACTCTCCTACGAGCAGTACTTC.

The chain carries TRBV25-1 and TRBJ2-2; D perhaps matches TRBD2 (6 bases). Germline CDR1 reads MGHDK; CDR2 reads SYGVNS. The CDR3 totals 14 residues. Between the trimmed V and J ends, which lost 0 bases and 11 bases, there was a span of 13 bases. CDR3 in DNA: TGTGCCAGCAGTGAATATCGGGGCGGGGACGAGCTGTTTTTT. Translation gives CASSEYRGGDELFF.

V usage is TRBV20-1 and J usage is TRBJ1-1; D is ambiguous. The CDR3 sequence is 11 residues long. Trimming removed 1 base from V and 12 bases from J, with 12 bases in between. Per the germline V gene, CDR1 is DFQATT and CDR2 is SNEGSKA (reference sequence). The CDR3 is CSARGPQMTFF. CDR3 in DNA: TGCAGTGCTAGAGGGCCGCAGATGACTTTCTTT.

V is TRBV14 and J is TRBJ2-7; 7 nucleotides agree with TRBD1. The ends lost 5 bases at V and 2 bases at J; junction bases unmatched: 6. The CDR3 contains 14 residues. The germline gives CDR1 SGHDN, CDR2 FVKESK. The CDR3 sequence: CASSCNTGAYEQYF. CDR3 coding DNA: TGTGCCAGCAGCTGCAACACAGGGGCCTACGAGCAGTACTTC.

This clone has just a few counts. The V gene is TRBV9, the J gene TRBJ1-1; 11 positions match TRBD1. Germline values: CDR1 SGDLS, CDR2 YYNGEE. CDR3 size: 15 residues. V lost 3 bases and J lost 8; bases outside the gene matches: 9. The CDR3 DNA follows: TGTGCCAGCAGCGGCCTCGGACAGGGGGCCCCAGAAGCTTTCTTT. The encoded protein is CASSGLGQGAPEAFF.

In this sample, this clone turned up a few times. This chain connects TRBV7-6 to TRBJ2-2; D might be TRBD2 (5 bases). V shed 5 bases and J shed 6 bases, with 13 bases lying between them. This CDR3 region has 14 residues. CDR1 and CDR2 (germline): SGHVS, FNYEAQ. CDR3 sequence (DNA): TGTGCCAGCAGCGTAGTAGAGGGCTCCGGGGAGCTGTTTTTT. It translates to CASSVVEGSGELFF.

CDR3 bases: TGTGCCAGCAGTGAAGCCCGTACATCGTACCAAGAGACCCAGTACTTC. This encodes CASSEARTSYQETQYF. The genes are TRBV6-1 and TRBJ2-5; D call uncertain. V lost 0 bases and J 0 bases, leaving 11 bases between the germline ends. Per the germline V gene, CDR1 is MNHNS and CDR2 is SASEGT. This CDR3 is 16 amino acids long.

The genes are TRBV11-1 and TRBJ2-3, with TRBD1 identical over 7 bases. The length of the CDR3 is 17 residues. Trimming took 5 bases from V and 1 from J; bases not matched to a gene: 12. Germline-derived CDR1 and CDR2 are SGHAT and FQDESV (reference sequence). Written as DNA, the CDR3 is TGTGCCAGCAGCGGACTGGGGGACAGCCCGCGCACAGATACGCAGTATTTT. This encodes CASSGLGDSPRTDTQYF.

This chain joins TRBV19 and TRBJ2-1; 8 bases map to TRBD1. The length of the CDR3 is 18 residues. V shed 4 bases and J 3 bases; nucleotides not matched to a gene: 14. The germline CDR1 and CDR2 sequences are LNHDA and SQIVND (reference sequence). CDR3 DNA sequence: TGTGCCAGTAGTAAAAACAGGGGGTCGACCCCTAACTACAATGAGCAGTTCTTC. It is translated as CASSKNRGSTPNYNEQFF.

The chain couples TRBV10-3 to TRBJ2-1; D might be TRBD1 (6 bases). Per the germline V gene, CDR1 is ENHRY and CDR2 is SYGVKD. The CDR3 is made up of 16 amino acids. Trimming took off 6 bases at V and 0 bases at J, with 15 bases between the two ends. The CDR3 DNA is TGTGCCATCAGGCTGGACAGCCGGGGCTCCTACAATGAGCAGTTCTTC. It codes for CAIRLDSRGSYNEQFF.

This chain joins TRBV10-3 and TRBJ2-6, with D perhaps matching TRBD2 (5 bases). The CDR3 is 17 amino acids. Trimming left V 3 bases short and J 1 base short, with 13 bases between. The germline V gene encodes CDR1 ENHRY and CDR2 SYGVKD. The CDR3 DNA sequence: TGTGCCATCAGTGATAGCGTTTCGAGTTCTGGGGCCAACGTCCTGACTTTC. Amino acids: CAISDSVSSSGANVLTF.

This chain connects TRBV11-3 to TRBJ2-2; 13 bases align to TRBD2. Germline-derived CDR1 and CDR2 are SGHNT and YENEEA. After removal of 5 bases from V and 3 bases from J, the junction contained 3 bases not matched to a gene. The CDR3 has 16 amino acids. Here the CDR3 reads CASSQGLAGYTGELFF. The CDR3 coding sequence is TGTGCCAGCAGCCAGGGACTAGCGGGATACACCGGGGAGCTGTTTTTT.

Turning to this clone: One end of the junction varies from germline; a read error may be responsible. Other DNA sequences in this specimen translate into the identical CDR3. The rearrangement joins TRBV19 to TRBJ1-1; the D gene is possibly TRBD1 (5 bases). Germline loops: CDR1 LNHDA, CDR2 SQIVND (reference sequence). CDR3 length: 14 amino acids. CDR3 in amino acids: CASSTMTENTEAFF. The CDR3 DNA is TGTGCCAGTAGTACGATGACAGAGAACACCGAAGCTTTCTTT.

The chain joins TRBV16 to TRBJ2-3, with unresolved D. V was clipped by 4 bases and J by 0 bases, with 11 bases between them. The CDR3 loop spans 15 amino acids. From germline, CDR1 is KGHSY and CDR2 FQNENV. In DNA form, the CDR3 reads TGTGCCAGCAGCCCGACCGGCAGGAGCACAGATACGCAGTATTTT. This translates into CASSPTGRSTDTQYF. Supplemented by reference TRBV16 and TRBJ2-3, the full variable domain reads GEEVAQTPKHLVRGEGQKAKLYCAPIKGHSYVFWYQQVLKNEFKFLISFQNENVFDETGMPKERFSAKCLPNSPCSLEIQATKLEDSAVYFCASSPTGRSTDTQYFGPGTRLTVL.

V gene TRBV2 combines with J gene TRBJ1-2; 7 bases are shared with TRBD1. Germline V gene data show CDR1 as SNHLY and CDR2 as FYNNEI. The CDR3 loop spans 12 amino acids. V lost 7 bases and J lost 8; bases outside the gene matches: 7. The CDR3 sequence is CASTVGGVGYTF. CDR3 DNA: TGTGCCAGCACTGTAGGGGGCGTCGGCTACACCTTC.

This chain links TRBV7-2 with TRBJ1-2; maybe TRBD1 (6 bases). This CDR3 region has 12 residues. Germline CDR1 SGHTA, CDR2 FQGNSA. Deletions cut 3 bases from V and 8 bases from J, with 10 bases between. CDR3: CASSLTGEGYTF. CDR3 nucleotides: TGTGCCAGCAGCTTGACAGGCGAGGGCTACACCTTC.

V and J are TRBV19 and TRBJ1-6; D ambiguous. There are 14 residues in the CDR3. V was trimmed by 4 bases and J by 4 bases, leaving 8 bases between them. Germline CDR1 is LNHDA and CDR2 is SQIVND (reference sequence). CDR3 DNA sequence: TGTGCCAGTAGTACCCCCCCTTATAATTCACCCCTCCACTTT. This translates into CASSTPPYNSPLHF. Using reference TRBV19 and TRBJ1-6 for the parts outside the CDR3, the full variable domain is DGGITQSPKYLFRKEGQNVTLSCEQNLNHDAMYWYRQDPGQGLRLIYYSQIVNDFQKGDIAEGYSVSREKKESFPLTVTSAQKNPTAFYLCASSTPPYNSPLHFGNGTRLTVT.

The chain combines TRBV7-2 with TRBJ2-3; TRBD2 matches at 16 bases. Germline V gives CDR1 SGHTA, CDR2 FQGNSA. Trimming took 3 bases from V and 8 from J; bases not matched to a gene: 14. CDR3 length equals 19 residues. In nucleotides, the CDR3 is TGTGCCAGCAGCTTCCGTCCGGGACTAGCGGGAGGGCCGGGGGTTACGCAGTATTTT. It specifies CASSFRPGLAGGPGVTQYF.

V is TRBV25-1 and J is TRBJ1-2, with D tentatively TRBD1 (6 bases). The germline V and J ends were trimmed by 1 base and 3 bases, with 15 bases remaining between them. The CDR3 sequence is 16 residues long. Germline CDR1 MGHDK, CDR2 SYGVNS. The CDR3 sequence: CASSEWGGRTDYGYTF. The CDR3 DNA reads TGTGCCAGCAGTGAATGGGGGGGGCGGACGGACTATGGCTACACCTTC.

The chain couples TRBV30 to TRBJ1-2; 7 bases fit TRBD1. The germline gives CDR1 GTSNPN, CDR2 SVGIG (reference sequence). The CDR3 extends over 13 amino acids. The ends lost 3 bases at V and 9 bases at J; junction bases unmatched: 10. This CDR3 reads CAWSTPGGGSYTF. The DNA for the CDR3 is TGTGCCTGGAGCACTCCAGGGGGTGGGAGCTACACCTTC.

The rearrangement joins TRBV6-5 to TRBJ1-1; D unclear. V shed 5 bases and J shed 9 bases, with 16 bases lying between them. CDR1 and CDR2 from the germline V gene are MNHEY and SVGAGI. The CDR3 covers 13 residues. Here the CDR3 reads CASSPERAGKAFF. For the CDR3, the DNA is TGTGCCAGCAGTCCTGAACGGGCGGGTAAAGCTTTCTTT.